The entry below describes one T cell receptor (beta chain). The CDR3 length is 15 residues. Germline V CDR1 and CDR2: MGHRA, YSYEKL. V lost 4 bases and J lost 7, with 19 bases in between. In the PCR, 60 Vbeta and 13 Jbeta primers were used. The repertoire was sequenced with immunoSEQ multiplex PCR; TCRdb's copy has only in-frame clones and lacks some. Of some 130,000 clones listed, less than 80% are singletons. The data originate from a study of cytomegalovirus exposure and HLA in healthy donors. The receptor comes from a man aged 40-55 years in good health and CMV-seropositive. J is TRBJ1-2 and V is TRBV4-1; D is unclear. Sequencing used PBMCs. CDR3 nucleotide sequence: TGCGCCAGCAGCCCCACCGGGCAGGCCGCGGGTGGCTACACCTTC. Protein product: CASSPTGQAAGGYTF.